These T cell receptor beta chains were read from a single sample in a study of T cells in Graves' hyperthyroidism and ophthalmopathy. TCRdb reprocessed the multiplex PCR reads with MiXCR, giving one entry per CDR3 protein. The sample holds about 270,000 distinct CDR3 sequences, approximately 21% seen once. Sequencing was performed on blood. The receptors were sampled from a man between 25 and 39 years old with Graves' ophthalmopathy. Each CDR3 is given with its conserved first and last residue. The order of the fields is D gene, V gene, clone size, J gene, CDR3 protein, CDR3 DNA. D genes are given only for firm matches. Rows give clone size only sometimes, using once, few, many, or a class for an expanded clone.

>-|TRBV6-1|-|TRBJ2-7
CASSEGLGDWEQYF
TGTGCCAGCAGTGAAGGGCTGGGGGACTGGGAGCAGTACTTC
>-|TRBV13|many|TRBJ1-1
CASSPVATEAFF
TGTGCCAGCAGCCCCGTTGCCACTGAAGCTTTCTTT
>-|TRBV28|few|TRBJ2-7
CASSRLWGPYEQYF
TGTGCCAGCAGTCGGCTCTGGGGGCCATACGAGCAGTACTTC
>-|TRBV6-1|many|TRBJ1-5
CASSELWLQPQHF
TGTGCCAGCAGTGAATTGTGGTTACAACCCCAGCATTTT
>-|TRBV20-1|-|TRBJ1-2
CSAPKEGLNYGYTF
TGCAGTGCCCCAAAGGAGGGGTTAAACTATGGCTACACCTTC
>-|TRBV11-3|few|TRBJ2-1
CATGGWGNEQFF
TGTGCCACCGGAGGGTGGGGGAATGAGCAGTTCTTC
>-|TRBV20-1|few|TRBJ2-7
CSARDGASTSYEQYF
TGCAGTGCTAGAGATGGAGCTAGCACTTCCTACGAGCAGTACTTC
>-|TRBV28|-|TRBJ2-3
CASRGRTRASTDTQYF
TGTGCCAGCAGGGGGAGGACGCGTGCTAGCACAGATACGCAGTATTTT
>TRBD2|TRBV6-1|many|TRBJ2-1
CASNGGRETDEQFF
TGTGCCAGCAACGGAGGGCGGGAGACGGATGAGCAGTTCTTC
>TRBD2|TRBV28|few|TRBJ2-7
CASSSSAVREGYEQYF
TGTGCCAGCAGCTCCTCAGCTGTTCGGGAGGGGTACGAGCAGTACTTC
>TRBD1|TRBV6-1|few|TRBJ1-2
CASSELGRGRDGYTF
TGTGCCAGCAGTGAACTGGGCAGGGGGCGCGATGGCTACACCTTC
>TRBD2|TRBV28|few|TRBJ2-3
CASSSGNADTQYF
TGTGCCAGCAGTAGCGGGAATGCAGATACGCAGTATTTT
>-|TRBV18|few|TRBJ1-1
CASSQNNPSNTEAFF
TGTGCCAGCTCACAAAATAACCCCTCGAACACTGAAGCTTTCTTT
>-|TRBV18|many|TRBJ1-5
CASSSDSYSNQPQHF
TGTGCCAGCTCATCGGACAGCTATAGCAATCAGCCCCAGCATTTT
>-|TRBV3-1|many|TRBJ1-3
CASSQGGGWVSGNTIYF
TGTGCCAGCAGCCAAGGGGGCGGATGGGTCTCTGGAAACACCATATATTTT
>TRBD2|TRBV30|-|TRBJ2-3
CAWSVPYSGMETDTQYF
TGTGCCTGGAGTGTTCCTTATAGCGGGATGGAGACAGATACGCAGTATTTT
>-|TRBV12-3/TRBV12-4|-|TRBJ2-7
CASSPKGAEQYF
TGTGCCAGCAGTCCTAAAGGAGCCGAGCAGTACTTC
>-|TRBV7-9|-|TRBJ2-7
CTSSVTVYEQYF
TGTACCAGCAGCGTGACAGTCTACGAGCAGTACTTC
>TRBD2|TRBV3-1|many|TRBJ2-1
CASSFGLEGNNEQFF
TGTGCCAGCAGCTTCGGACTAGAAGGAAACAATGAGCAGTTCTTC
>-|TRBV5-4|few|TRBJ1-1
CASSLGQEGYTEAFF
TGTGCCAGCAGCTTGGGTCAAGAGGGGTACACTGAAGCTTTCTTT
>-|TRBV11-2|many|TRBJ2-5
CASGPVRETQYF
TGTGCCAGCGGACCGGTTAGGGAGACCCAGTACTTC
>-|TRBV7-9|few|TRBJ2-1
CASSLKVGGPYNEQFF
TGTGCCAGCAGCTTAAAGGTGGGGGGGCCTTACAATGAGCAGTTCTTC
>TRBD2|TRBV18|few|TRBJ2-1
CASSPRMLRSGKGHEQFF
TGTGCCAGCTCACCACGGATGTTACGAAGCGGGAAGGGCCATGAGCAGTTCTTC
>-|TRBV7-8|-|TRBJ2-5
CASSLGGHIEVTQYF
TGTGCCAGCAGCTTAGGAGGGCATATAGAAGTGACCCAGTACTTC
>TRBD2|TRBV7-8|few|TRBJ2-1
CASSLAQGLAGGGEQFF
TGTGCCAGCAGCTTAGCCCAGGGACTAGCGGGAGGGGGTGAGCAGTTCTTC
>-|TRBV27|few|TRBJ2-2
CASSSLASGELFF
TGTGCCAGCAGTTCCTTAGCCTCCGGGGAGCTGTTTTTT
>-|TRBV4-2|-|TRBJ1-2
CASSQEGGAGYGYTF
TGTGCCAGCAGCCAAGAAGGCGGGGCGGGCTATGGCTACACCTTC
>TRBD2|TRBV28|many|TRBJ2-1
CASTAGTSGSNEQFF
TGTGCCAGCACGGCTGGGACTAGCGGGAGCAATGAGCAGTTCTTC
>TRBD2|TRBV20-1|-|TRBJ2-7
CSARVLAGNGEQYF
TGCAGTGCTAGAGTTTTAGCGGGAAATGGTGAGCAGTACTTC
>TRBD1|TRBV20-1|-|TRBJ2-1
CSARSPQGQGRGNEQFF
TGCAGTGCTAGATCCCCGCAGGGACAGGGACGGGGCAATGAGCAGTTCTTC
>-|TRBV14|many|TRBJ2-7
CASSRDSGEQYF
TGTGCCAGCAGCCGGGATTCTGGCGAGCAGTACTTC
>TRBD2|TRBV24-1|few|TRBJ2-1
CATSVPSRGSHEQFF
TGTGCCACCAGTGTCCCCTCGCGCGGGAGTCATGAGCAGTTCTTC
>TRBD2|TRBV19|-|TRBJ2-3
CASRRLAGRTDTQYF
TGTGCCAGCCGGCGACTAGCGGGACGCACAGATACGCAGTATTTT
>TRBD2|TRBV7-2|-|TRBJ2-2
CASSLGGGRVTGELFF
TGTGCCAGCAGCTTAGGTGGCGGGAGAGTCACCGGGGAGCTGTTTTTT
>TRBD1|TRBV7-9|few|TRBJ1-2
CASSPGSTGGRPSGYTF
TGTGCCAGCAGCCCAGGAAGTACAGGGGGTCGCCCCTCTGGCTACACCTTC
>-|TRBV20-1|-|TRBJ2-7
CSARGGQSSYEQYF
TGCAGTGCTAGAGGCGGACAGAGCTCCTACGAGCAGTACTTC
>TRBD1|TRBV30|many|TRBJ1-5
CAWSGQGNQPQHF
TGTGCCTGGAGTGGACAGGGAAACCAGCCCCAGCATTTT
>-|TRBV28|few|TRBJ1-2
CASSEVVGINYGYTF
TGTGCCAGCAGTGAGGTAGTTGGGATTAACTATGGCTACACCTTC
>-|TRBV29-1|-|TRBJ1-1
CSVEAGNTEAFF
TGCAGCGTTGAAGCGGGGAACACTGAAGCTTTCTTT
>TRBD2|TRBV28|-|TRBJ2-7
CASNPGGSSYEQYF
TGTGCCAGCAACCCCGGGGGGAGTTCCTACGAGCAGTACTTC
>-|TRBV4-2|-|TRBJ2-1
CASSQERHSNLYEQFF
TGTGCCAGCAGCCAAGAGCGGCACAGTAATCTCTATGAGCAGTTCTTC
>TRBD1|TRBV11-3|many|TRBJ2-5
CASSWGQGKETQYF
TGTGCCAGCAGCTGGGGACAGGGGAAAGAGACCCAGTACTTC
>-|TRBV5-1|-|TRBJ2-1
CASSLQGAGEQFF
TGCGCCAGCAGCTTGCAAGGGGCAGGTGAGCAGTTCTTC
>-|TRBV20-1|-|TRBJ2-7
CSARGGAYEQYF
TGCAGTGCTAGAGGGGGGGCGTACGAGCAGTACTTC
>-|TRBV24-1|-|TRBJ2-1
CVTSEPTRFGEQFF
TGTGTCACCAGTGAACCCACCCGGTTCGGTGAGCAGTTCTTC
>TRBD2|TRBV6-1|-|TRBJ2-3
CASSGLLAGGPWSADTQYF
TGTGCCAGCAGTGGATTACTAGCGGGAGGGCCATGGTCGGCAGATACGCAGTATTTT
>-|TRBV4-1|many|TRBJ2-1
CASSQDGGASARYNEQFF
TGCGCCAGCAGCCAAGACGGAGGGGCTAGCGCCCGATACAATGAGCAGTTCTTC
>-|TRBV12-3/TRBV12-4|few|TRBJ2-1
CASSRFNEQFF
TGTGCCAGCAGCCGATTCAATGAGCAGTTCTTC
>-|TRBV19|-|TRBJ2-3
CASKLGPSTDTQYF
TGTGCCAGTAAGCTGGGACCCAGCACAGATACGCAGTATTTT
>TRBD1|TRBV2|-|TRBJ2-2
CASTRTGGNTGELFF
TGTGCCAGCACTAGGACAGGGGGTAACACCGGGGAGCTGTTTTTT
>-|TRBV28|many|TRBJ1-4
CASSFTGTNEKLFF
TGTGCCAGCAGTTTTACAGGGACTAATGAAAAACTGTTTTTT
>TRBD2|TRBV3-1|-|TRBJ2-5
CASSRSGRGAETQYF
TGTGCCAGCAGCCGCTCGGGGAGGGGCGCAGAGACCCAGTACTTC
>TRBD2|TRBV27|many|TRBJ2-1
CASSPTSGSSSYNEQFF
TGTGCCAGCAGTCCCACTAGCGGATCGAGCTCCTACAATGAGCAGTTCTTC
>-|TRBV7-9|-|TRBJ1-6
CASSPTINYNSPLHF
TGTGCCAGCAGCCCGACGATAAACTATAATTCACCCCTCCACTTT
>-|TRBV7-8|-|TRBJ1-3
CASSLEPQGASGNTTYF
TGTGCCAGCAGCTTAGAACCACAGGGTGCCTCTGGAAACACCACATATTTT